This T cell receptor (beta chain) was recorded in a study of CD8+ T cells in alopecia areata. Study summary: Treated patients were given oral tofacitinib, which was dosed at 5 to 10 mg twice daily.

Isolated RNA was reverse transcribed into cDNA used as the sequencing template. Libraries were prepared by immunoSEQ multiplex PCR; TCRdb keeps only in-frame clonotypes and omits some of them. Among 110,000 or so clones listed, around two fifths were seen once. It was from alopecia areata patients that lesional scalp punch biopsies and peripheral blood were collected. The germline V gene encodes CDR1 SGHAT and CDR2 FQNNGV. With 5 bases clipped from V and 4 bases from J, the junction kept 4 bases outside the gene matches. The CDR3 is 13 residues long. The sequenced material came from CD4+ T cells sorted from blood. The rearrangement uses TRBV11-2 and TRBJ1-2; 7 bases align to TRBD1. This sequence was found in a human donor with alopecia areata. The CDR3 here is CASSTDRVYGYTF. CDR3 DNA: TGTGCCAGCAGCACTGACAGGGTCTATGGCTACACCTTC.